A single sample gave rise to the 28 T cell receptor beta chains below, sequenced in a study of blood T cell repertoires in COVID-19. Here immunoSEQ multiplex PCR was the method, and the copy in TCRdb shows in-frame clones only, minus some. The sample consists of about 180,000 clones, nearly 90% of them appearing once. Sequences were obtained from peripheral blood. The receptors stem from a man aged 18 to 29 who had recovered from COVID-19.

The J gene is TRBJ1-1, the V gene TRBV29-1; D is ambiguous. Germline loops: CDR1 SQVTM, CDR2 ANQGSEA. The CDR3 sequence is 12 residues long. Trimming shortened V by 3 bases and J by 2 bases, and 7 bases separated the two germline ends. CDR3 residues: CSVEVANTEAFF. The CDR3 DNA follows: TGCAGCGTTGAGGTGGCAAACACTGAAGCTTTCTTT.

This chain connects TRBV9 to TRBJ2-7; 7 positions match TRBD1. Germline values: CDR1 SGDLS, CDR2 YYNGEE. Trimming took 0 bases from V and 2 from J; bases not matched to a gene: 8. There are 16 residues in the CDR3. CDR3 nucleotides: TGTGCCAGCAGCGTAGGTTGGGGACAGCCTGCCTACGAGCAGTACTTC. Translating it yields CASSVGWGQPAYEQYF.

This clone was seen more than once but under ten times. This chain joins TRBV2 and TRBJ2-7; tentative D call: TRBD2 (6 bases). Deletions cut 7 bases from V and 3 bases from J, with 7 bases between. Germline V CDR1 and CDR2: SNHLY, FYNNEI. CDR3 length: 11 amino acids. This chain's CDR3 is CASNGGYEQYF. The CDR3 coding sequence is TGTGCCAGCAACGGGGGCTACGAGCAGTACTTC.

The chain links TRBV27 to TRBJ1-5; the D gene is possibly TRBD1 (5 bases). This CDR3 has 15 amino acids. CDR1 MNHEY and CDR2 SMNVEV come from the germline V gene (reference sequence). Trimming pared 4 bases from V and 4 bases from J, leaving 14 bases between. The CDR3: CASSSSRHRNQPQHF. The CDR3 DNA is TGTGCCAGCAGTTCCTCCCGACACAGGAATCAGCCCCAGCATTTT.

This clone was seen only once. Different DNA sequences within this sample yield the same CDR3. The rearrangement links TRBV30 to TRBJ1-5, with 8 bases lining up with TRBD1. Germline-derived CDR1 and CDR2 are GTSNPN and SVGIG (reference sequence). This CDR3 is 13 amino acids long. V was pared by 3 bases and J by 2 bases, with 0 bases of the junction left unmatched. The CDR3 coding sequence is TGTGCCTGGAGGGACAGGGGCAATCAGCCCCAGCATTTT. This translates into CAWRDRGNQPQHF.

The J gene is TRBJ1-5, the V gene TRBV19; D remains ambiguous. The CDR3 spans 13 residues. Germline loops: CDR1 LNHDA, CDR2 SQIVND (reference sequence). Trimming cost V 3 bases and J 3 bases, with 6 bases left between them. The CDR3 reads CASSIGYNQPQHF. Written as DNA, the CDR3 is TGTGCCAGTAGTATCGGGTACAATCAGCCCCAGCATTTT.

This clone was recorded a few times. This chain joins TRBV7-2 and TRBJ2-7; TRBD1 is a possible D gene (6 bases). The V end was cut by 2 bases, the J end by 6 bases, with 14 bases between. CDR3 length: 14 residues. Germline V gene lookup returns CDR1 SGHTA and CDR2 FQGNSA. In DNA form, the CDR3 reads TGTGCCAGCAGCTTAAACAGGGTTGGTGTCGAGCAGTACTTC. Protein: CASSLNRVGVEQYF.

This clone appeared once. V gene TRBV4-3 combines with J gene TRBJ1-1, with 9 bases fitting TRBD1. CDR1 is LGHNA and CDR2 is YSLEER in the germline V gene. There are 14 residues in the CDR3. The V gene end was trimmed by 0 bases and the J gene end by 8 bases; junction bases not matched to a gene: 4. CDR3: CASSQDEGQGEAFF. The CDR3 DNA is TGCGCCAGCAGCCAAGATGAAGGACAGGGGGAAGCTTTCTTT.

The sample holds a few counts of this clone. The rearrangement uses TRBV28 and TRBJ2-7; D may be TRBD2 (6 bases). V lost 3 bases, J lost 1 base, and 16 bases lay in between. Germline CDR1 and CDR2: MDHEN and SYDVKM. This CDR3 is 16 amino acids long. The CDR3 sequence is CASSFPTQRASYEQYF. The CDR3 DNA follows: TGTGCCAGCAGTTTCCCGACTCAGCGGGCTTCCTACGAGCAGTACTTC. Full variable domain (missing parts from reference TRBV28 and TRBJ2-7): DVKVTQSSRYLVKRTGEKVFLECVQDMDHENMFWYRQDPGLGLRLIYFSYDVKMKEKGDIPEGYSVSREKKERFSLILESASTNQTSMYLCASSFPTQRASYEQYFGPGTRLTVT.

This chain connects TRBV6-5 to TRBJ1-6, with D possibly being TRBD1 (5 bases). The V and J ends lost 4 bases and 10 bases respectively, with 11 bases between them. Per germline, CDR1 MNHEY and CDR2 SVGAGI. The CDR3 totals 13 residues. The CDR3 is CASSSLGGSPLHF. Written as DNA, the CDR3 is TGTGCCAGCAGTTCCCTGGGGGGATCACCCCTCCACTTT.

This clone turned up a few times. This sequence joins TRBV29-1 and TRBJ2-3, with 7 bases that match TRBD2. Trimming cost V 6 bases and J 2 bases; bases outside gene matches: 5. CDR1 is SQVTM and CDR2 is ANQGSEA in the germline V gene. The CDR3 runs 13 residues. The CDR3 coding sequence is TGCAGCGTGGGCCGGGACTACACAGATACGCAGTATTTT. Translated, it gives CSVGRDYTDTQYF.

The rearrangement links TRBV6-6 to TRBJ1-5, with 7 bases lining up with TRBD1. The V gene end was trimmed by 6 bases and the J gene end by 2 bases; junction bases not matched to a gene: 7. Germline CDR1 MNHNY, CDR2 SVGAGI (reference sequence). The CDR3 spans 15 residues. Here the CDR3 DNA reads TGTGCCAGCAGGTCTACAGGGGACGGCAATCAGCCCCAGCATTTT. Translation: CASRSTGDGNQPQHF.

V is TRBV11-2 and J is TRBJ2-1, with TRBD1 matching 7 bases. CDR1 SGHAT and CDR2 FQNNGV come from the germline V gene. J was trimmed by 7 bases and V by 6 bases; bases with no gene match: 6. This CDR3 is built from 13 residues. CDR3 region: CASRNRGLNEQFF. In nucleotides, the CDR3 is TGTGCCAGCAGGAACAGGGGTTTGAATGAGCAGTTCTTC.

The chain is built from TRBV2 and TRBJ1-5; TRBD1 matches at 7 bases. V was clipped by 8 bases and J by 6 bases; unmatched bases: 10. This CDR3 has 14 amino acids. Per germline, CDR1 SNHLY and CDR2 FYNNEI. The CDR3 coding sequence is TGTGCCAGCCTCATAGACAGACAGGGTCAGCCCCAGCATTTT. Amino acids: CASLIDRQGQPQHF.

The chain couples TRBV28 to TRBJ1-5; D is undetermined. The germline V gene encodes CDR1 MDHEN and CDR2 SYDVKM. V dropped 3 bases and J dropped 1 base, with 10 bases sitting between them. The CDR3 is made up of 15 amino acids. Here the CDR3 DNA reads TGTGCCAGCAGTTTGGGTGACACCAGCAATCAGCCCCAGCATTTT. Its protein is CASSLGDTSNQPQHF.

The chain employs TRBV11-2 and TRBJ2-5; 11 bases match TRBD1. V shed 1 base and J 5 bases; nucleotides not matched to a gene: 9. CDR3 length: 17 residues. Germline V lookup: CDR1 SGHAT, CDR2 FQNNGV. The CDR3 spells CASSLAGDRGNAETQYF. In DNA, the CDR3 is TGTGCCAGCAGCTTAGCAGGGGACAGGGGGAATGCGGAGACCCAGTACTTC. Full variable domain (missing parts from reference TRBV11-2 and TRBJ2-5): EAGVAQSPRYKIIEKRQSVAFWCNPISGHATLYWYQQILGQGPKLLIQFQNNGVVDDSQLPKDRFSAERLKGVDSTLKIQPAKLEDSAVYLCASSLAGDRGNAETQYFGPGTRLLVL.

This clone has only a few counts. This sequence joins TRBV7-2 and TRBJ1-4; a weak D match, TRBD1 (6 bases). The CDR3 is 15 residues long. V lost 1 base and J lost 4, with 10 bases in between. From germline, CDR1 is SGHTA and CDR2 FQGNSA. CDR3 loop: CASSLGTDYNEKLFF. The CDR3, as DNA: TGTGCCAGCAGCTTAGGGACAGACTATAATGAAAAACTGTTTTTT.

The rearrangement joins TRBV19 to TRBJ2-3; weak D call: TRBD2 (5 bases). This CDR3 has 14 amino acids. Trimming took 9 bases from V and 4 from J, leaving 17 bases between them. Looked up from germline, CDR1 is LNHDA and CDR2 is SQIVND (reference sequence). The CDR3 DNA reads as TGTGCCAGCGAGTCGGGGTCCCCCCCAGATACGCAGTATTTT. Translating gives CASESGSPPDTQYF.

V usage is TRBV11-2 and J usage is TRBJ2-3; no clear D. V lost 5 bases, J lost 8 bases, and 17 bases lay in between. The V gene's germline CDR1 is SGHAT and CDR2 FQNNGV. CDR3 length: 14 amino acids. CDR3 in DNA: TGTGCCAGCAGCGAGACTGGCCTAGTCCCTACGCAGTATTTT. Protein sequence: CASSETGLVPTQYF.

A few counts support this clone. The rearrangement links TRBV3-1 (or the pseudogene TRBV3-2) to TRBJ2-1; TRBD2 matches at 9 bases. Unmatched junction bases numbered 6, after V lost 4 bases and J lost 2 bases. This CDR3 spans 16 amino acids. Germline V gene lookup returns CDR1 LGHDT and CDR2 YNNKEL (reference sequence). In nucleotides, the CDR3 is TGTGCCAGCAGCCCGGCGGGCGGGAGGGCCTACAATGAGCAGTTCTTC. It translates to CASSPAGGRAYNEQFF.

The chain has TRBV28 and TRBJ2-5; 9 bases match TRBD2. The trim removed 8 bases at V and 3 bases at J, leaving 4 bases unmatched. This CDR3 has 13 residues. Looked up from germline, CDR1 is MDHEN and CDR2 is SYDVKM. DNA for the CDR3: TGTGCCAGCCGACGACTAGCGGAAGAGACCCAGTACTTC. Its protein is CASRRLAEETQYF.

The rearrangement links TRBV10-3 to TRBJ2-1; 8 bases fit TRBD2. V lost 7 bases, J lost 0 bases, and 2 bases stayed unmatched. Germline V gives CDR1 ENHRY, CDR2 SYGVKD. This CDR3 is 14 amino acids long. CDR3 in DNA: TGTGCCATCAAGAGCGGGAGCTCCTACAATGAGCAGTTCTTC. Its translation is CAIKSGSSYNEQFF.

This clone is a singleton in its sample. CDR3 region: CASSTDSITEAFF. DNA of the CDR3: TGTGCCAGCAGCACAGACAGTATCACTGAAGCTTTCTTT. The rearrangement links TRBV5-4 to TRBJ1-1, with D perhaps TRBD1 (5 bases). V lost 4 bases and J 4 bases, leaving 11 bases between the germline ends. This CDR3 is built from 13 residues. Germline-derived CDR1 and CDR2 are SGHNT and YYREEE (reference sequence).

Written as DNA, the CDR3 is TGTGCCATGTCGACTAGTGGCTACGAGCAGTACTTC. Translated: CAMSTSGYEQYF. This rearrangement joins TRBV10-3 to TRBJ2-7; D might be TRBD2 (6 bases). Trimming left V 9 bases short and J 3 bases short, with 12 bases between. This CDR3 region has 12 residues. Germline V gives CDR1 ENHRY, CDR2 SYGVKD.

V is TRBV4-1 and J is TRBJ1-4; TRBD1 matches at 10 bases. Trimming removed 3 bases from V and 7 bases from J; junction bases left unmatched: 5. The CDR3 covers 15 residues. Germline CDR1 reads MGHRA; CDR2 reads YSYEKL. CDR3 in amino acids: CASSHPGTGVEKLFF. CDR3 in DNA: TGCGCCAGCAGCCATCCCGGGACAGGGGTTGAAAAACTGTTTTTT.

V usage is TRBV4-3 and J usage is TRBJ2-7; 8 bases match TRBD1. The V gene end was trimmed by 3 bases and the J gene end by 0 bases; junction bases not matched to a gene: 4. The CDR3 runs to 15 residues. Germline assignment: CDR1 LGHNA and CDR2 YSLEER. CDR3 coding DNA: TGCGCCAGCAGCCAGGACAGGGCCAGCTCCTACGAGCAGTACTTC. Translated: CASSQDRASSYEQYF.

The count of this clone is one. The V gene is TRBV18, the J gene TRBJ2-2; D unresolved. Looked up from germline, CDR1 is KGHSH and CDR2 is LQKENI. The length of the CDR3 is 14 residues. Between the trimmed V and J ends, which lost 2 bases and 0 bases, there was a span of 4 bases. The CDR3 region has the DNA TGTGCCAGCTCACCAGTTACGAACACCGGGGAGCTGTTTTTT. Translation gives CASSPVTNTGELFF.

The rearrangement joins TRBV4-1 to TRBJ2-1; TRBD2 matches 10 bases. The length of the CDR3 is 18 residues. Germline V gives CDR1 MGHRA, CDR2 YSYEKL. Unmatched junction bases numbered 9, after V lost 0 bases and J lost 4 bases. CDR3 loop: CASSQEDPRTSGYNEQFF. The CDR3 nucleotides are TGCGCCAGCAGCCAAGAAGACCCCCGGACTAGCGGATACAATGAGCAGTTCTTC.